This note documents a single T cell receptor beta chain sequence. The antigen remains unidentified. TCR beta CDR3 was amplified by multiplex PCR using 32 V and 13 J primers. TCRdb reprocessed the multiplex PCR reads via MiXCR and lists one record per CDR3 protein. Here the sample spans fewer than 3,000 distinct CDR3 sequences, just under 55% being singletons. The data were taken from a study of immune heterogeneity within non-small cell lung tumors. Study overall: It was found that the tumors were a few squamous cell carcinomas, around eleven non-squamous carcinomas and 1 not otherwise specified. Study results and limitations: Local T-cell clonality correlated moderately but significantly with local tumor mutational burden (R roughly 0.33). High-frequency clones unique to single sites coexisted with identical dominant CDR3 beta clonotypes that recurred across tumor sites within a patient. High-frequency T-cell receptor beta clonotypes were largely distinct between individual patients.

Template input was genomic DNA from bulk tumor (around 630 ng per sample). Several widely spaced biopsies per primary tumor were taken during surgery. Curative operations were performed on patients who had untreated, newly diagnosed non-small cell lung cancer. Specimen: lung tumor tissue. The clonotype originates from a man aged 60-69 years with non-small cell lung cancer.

CDR3 protein: CASSLGTSGRKRGNEQFF. CDR3 bases: TGTGCCAGCAGCTTAGGGACTAGCGGGAGGAAGAGGGGTAATGAGCAGTTCTTC. The chain uses TRBV7-2 and TRBJ2-1; TRBD2 matches 14 bases. V trimming: 1 base; J trimming: 7 bases; junction bases outside the gene matches: 9. Germline V gene data show CDR1 as SGHTA and CDR2 as FQGNSA. The CDR3 is made up of 18 amino acids.